The entry that follows covers one TCR beta chain sequence. This CDR3 has 16 residues. Germline-derived CDR1 and CDR2 are SGHVS and FQNEAQ. Trimming took 5 bases from V and 6 from J, leaving 22 bases between them. The sample originates from a study of control samples from healthy donors and cancer patients. Profiling relied on immunoSEQ multiplex PCR, and the TCRdb table lists in-frame clones only, not all of them. The sample records more than 150,000 clones, 93% being singletons. The V and J genes are TRBV7-8 and TRBJ1-1; maybe TRBD1 (5 bases). This clonotype was sampled from a man aged 50 to 60 in good health. The sequenced material came from blood. The CDR3 bases are TGTGCCAGCAGCCTTAACGGGGGGTTAGGGCCCTCTGAAGCTTTCTTT. Translating gives CASSLNGGLGPSEAFF.